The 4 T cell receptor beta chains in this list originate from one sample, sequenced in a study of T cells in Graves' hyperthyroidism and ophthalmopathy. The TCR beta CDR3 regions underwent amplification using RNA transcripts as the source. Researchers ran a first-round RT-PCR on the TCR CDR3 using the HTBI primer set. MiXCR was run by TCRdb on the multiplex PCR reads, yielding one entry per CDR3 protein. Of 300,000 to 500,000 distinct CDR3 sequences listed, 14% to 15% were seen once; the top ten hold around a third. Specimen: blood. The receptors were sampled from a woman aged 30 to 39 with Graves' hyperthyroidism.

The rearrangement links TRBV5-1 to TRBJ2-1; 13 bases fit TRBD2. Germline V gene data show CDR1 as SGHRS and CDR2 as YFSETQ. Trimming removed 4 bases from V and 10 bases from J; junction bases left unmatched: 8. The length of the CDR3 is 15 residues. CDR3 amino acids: CASSTGTSGKGEQFF. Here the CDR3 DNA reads TGCGCCAGCAGCACCGGGACTAGCGGGAAAGGGGAGCAGTTCTTC.

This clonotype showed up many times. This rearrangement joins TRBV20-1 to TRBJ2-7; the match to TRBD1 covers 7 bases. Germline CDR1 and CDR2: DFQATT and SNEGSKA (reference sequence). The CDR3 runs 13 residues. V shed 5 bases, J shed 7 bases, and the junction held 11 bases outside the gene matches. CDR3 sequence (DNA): TGCAGTGCTTCCGGGACAGCCTACGAAGAGCAGTACTTC. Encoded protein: CSASGTAYEEQYF.

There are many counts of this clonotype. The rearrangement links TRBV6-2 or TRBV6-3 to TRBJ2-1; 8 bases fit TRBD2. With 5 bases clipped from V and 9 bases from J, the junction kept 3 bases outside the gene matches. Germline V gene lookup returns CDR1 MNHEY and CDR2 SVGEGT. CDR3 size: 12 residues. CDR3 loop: CASSIAGTEQFF. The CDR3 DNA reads TGTGCCAGCAGTATAGCGGGAACTGAGCAGTTCTTC.

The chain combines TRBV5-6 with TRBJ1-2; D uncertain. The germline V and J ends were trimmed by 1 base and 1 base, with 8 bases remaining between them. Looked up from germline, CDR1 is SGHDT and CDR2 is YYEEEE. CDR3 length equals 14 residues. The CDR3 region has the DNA TGTGCCAGCAGCTTGTTTTCAGTTAACTATGGCTACACCTTC. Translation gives CASSLFSVNYGYTF.